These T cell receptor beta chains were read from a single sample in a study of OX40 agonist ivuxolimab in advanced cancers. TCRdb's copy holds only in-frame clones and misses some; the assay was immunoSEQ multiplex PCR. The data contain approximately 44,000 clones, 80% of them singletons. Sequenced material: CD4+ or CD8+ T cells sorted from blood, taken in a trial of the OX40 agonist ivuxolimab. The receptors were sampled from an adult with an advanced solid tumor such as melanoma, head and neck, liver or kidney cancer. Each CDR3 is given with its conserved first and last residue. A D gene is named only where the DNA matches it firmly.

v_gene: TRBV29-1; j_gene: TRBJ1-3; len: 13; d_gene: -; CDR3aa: CSVGPGTGNTIYF; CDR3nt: TGCAGCGTTGGGCCCGGGACTGGAAACACCATATATTTT
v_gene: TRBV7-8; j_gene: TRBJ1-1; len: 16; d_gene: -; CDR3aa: CASSLRMVDVMTEAFF; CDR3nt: TGTGCCAGCAGCTTACGGATGGTGGACGTAATGACTGAAGCTTTCTTT
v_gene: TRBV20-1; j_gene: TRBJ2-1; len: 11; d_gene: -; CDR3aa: CSASFYNEQFF; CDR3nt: TGCAGTGCTAGCTTCTACAATGAGCAGTTCTTC
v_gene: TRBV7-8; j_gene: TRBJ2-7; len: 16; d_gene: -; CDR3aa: CASSYTTGLFSYEQYF; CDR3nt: TGTGCCAGCAGTTACACAACAGGGTTATTCTCCTACGAGCAGTACTTC
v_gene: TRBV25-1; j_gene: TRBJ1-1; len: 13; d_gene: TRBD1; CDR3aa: CASSPQGDTEAFF; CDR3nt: TGTGCCAGCAGTCCCCAGGGGGACACTGAAGCTTTCTTT
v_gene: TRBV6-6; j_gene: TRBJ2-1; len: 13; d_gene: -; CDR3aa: CASGLEAYNEQFF; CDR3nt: TGTGCCTCCGGGCTAGAGGCCTACAATGAGCAGTTCTTC
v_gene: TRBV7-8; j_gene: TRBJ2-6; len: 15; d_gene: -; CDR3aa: CASSLSGAGANVLTF; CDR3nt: TGTGCCAGCAGCTTATCGGGGGCTGGGGCCAACGTCCTGACTTTC
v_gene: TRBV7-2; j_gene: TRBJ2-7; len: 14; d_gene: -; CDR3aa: CASSFDRFSDEQYF; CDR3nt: TGTGCCAGCAGCTTTGACAGGTTTAGCGACGAGCAGTACTTC
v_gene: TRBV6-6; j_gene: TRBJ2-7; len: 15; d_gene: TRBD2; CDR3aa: CASSLASGSSYEQYF; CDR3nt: TGTGCCAGCAGTTTAGCTAGCGGGAGCTCCTACGAGCAGTACTTC
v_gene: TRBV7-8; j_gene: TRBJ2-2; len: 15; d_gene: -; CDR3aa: CASSPQGSGSGELFF; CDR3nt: TGTGCCAGCAGCCCTCAGGGGTCAGGATCCGGGGAGCTGTTTTTT
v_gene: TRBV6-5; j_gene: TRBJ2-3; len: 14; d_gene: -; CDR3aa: CASSFQGTTDTQYF; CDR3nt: TGTGCCAGCAGTTTTCAGGGGACAACAGATACGCAGTATTTT
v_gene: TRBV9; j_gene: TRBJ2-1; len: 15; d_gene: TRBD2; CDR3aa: CASSVVPSGNNEQFF; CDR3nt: TGTGCCAGCAGCGTAGTTCCTAGCGGGAACAATGAGCAGTTCTTC
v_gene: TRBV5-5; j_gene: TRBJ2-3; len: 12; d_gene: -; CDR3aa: CASSPPGDTQYF; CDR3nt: TGTGCCAGCAGCCCCCCGGGGGATACGCAGTATTTT
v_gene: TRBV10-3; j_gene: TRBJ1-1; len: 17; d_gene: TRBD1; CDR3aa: CAISESGGQGANTEAFF; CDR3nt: TGTGCCATCAGTGAGTCGGGGGGCCAGGGGGCTAACACTGAAGCTTTCTTT
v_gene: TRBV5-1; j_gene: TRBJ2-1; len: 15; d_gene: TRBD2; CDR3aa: CASSLDLAGRNEQFF; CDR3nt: TGCGCCAGCAGCTTGGATTTAGCGGGACGCAATGAGCAGTTCTTC
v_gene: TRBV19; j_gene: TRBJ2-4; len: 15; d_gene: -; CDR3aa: CASSMGKLAKNIQYF; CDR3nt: TGTGCCAGTAGTATGGGCAAACTAGCCAAAAACATTCAGTACTTC
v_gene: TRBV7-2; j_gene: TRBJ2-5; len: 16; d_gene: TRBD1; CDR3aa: CASSLVGTGGRETQYF; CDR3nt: TGTGCCAGCAGCTTAGTGGGGACAGGGGGCAGGGAGACCCAGTACTTC
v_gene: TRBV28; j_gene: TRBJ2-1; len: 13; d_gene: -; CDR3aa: CASTPGNYNEQFF; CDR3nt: TGTGCCAGCACTCCAGGGAACTACAATGAGCAGTTCTTC
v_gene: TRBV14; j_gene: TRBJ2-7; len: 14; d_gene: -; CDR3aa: CASSQAGGYYEQYF; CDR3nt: TGTGCCAGCAGCCAAGCCGGGGGCTACTACGAGCAGTACTTC
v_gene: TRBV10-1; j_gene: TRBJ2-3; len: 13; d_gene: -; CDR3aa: CASSLRGTDTQYF; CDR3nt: TGCGCCAGCAGTTTACGGGGCACAGATACGCAGTATTTT
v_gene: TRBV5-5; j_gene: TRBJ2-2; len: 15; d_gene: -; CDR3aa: CASSVVGGTTGELFF; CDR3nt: TGTGCCAGCAGCGTGGTAGGGGGGACCACCGGGGAGCTGTTTTTT
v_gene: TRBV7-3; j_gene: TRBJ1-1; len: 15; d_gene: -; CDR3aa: CASSSSGNPNTEAFF; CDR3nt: TGTGCCAGCAGCTCTAGTGGAAACCCGAACACTGAAGCTTTCTTT